The 23 T cell receptor beta chains listed next were all sequenced from one sample in a study of vaccination and CD4 T cells after COVID-19. As to treatment: approximately 11-day PBMC culture with coronavirus spike peptide pools or control peptides (ViraFEST assay). The antigens of these receptors remain unknown. Sequenced with the Oncomine TCR Beta short-read assay was DNA taken from cultured CD4+ T cells. In TCRdb, the PCR reads were re-called with MiXCR into one record per CDR3 protein. The repertoire includes around 10,000 distinct CDR3 sequences, around 43% of them detected once, and over 25% sits in the top ten. Sequencing was carried out using CD4+ T cells from blood, cultured in vitro. These receptors originate from a human donor who had recovered from COVID-19.

This clonotype has only one observation. This rearrangement joins TRBV5-1 to TRBJ2-3, with D possibly being TRBD1 or TRBD2 (5 bases each). CDR3 length: 15 residues. V was cut by 4 bases and J by 2 bases, with 14 bases left in between. Germline CDR1 reads SGHRS; CDR2 reads YFSETQ. The CDR3 DNA is TGCGCCAGCAGCATGGGACCCCCATACACAGATACGCAGTATTTT. Translated: CASSMGPPYTDTQYF.

This clonotype was seen more than once but under ten times. The rearrangement joins TRBV7-8 to TRBJ2-7; 8 bases line up with TRBD1. J gave up 4 bases and V 3 bases, and 14 bases lay outside the gene matches. Germline CDR1 is SGHVS and CDR2 is FQNEAQ. This CDR3 has 17 residues. The CDR3 region has the DNA TGTGCCAGCAGCTTGGGGTCGCCGAGGCAGGGGGCTTACGAGCAGTACTTC. It translates to CASSLGSPRQGAYEQYF.

There are a few counts of this clonotype. This chain connects TRBV19 to TRBJ2-2; D not resolved. This CDR3 contains 14 residues. The V and J ends lost 3 bases and 6 bases respectively, with 11 bases between them. Germline V gene lookup returns CDR1 LNHDA and CDR2 SQIVND (reference sequence). The CDR3 protein is CASSITPTPGELFF. CDR3 coding DNA: TGTGCCAGTAGTATTACCCCTACGCCCGGGGAGCTGTTTTTT.

This clonotype was counted once. The rearrangement joins TRBV6-1 to TRBJ2-4, with D unclear. The CDR3 spans 17 residues. The germline V gene has CDR1 MNHNS and CDR2 SASEGT. Trimming removed 6 bases from V and 3 bases from J, with 21 bases in between. The CDR3 nucleotides read TGTGCCAGCAGCACTCGGGCCTCTGGATCAGGCAAAAACATTCAGTACTTC. Encoded protein: CASSTRASGSGKNIQYF.

The chain employs TRBV6-1 and TRBJ1-3; D is unresolved. V was clipped by 8 bases and J by 0 bases, with 8 bases between them. Germline CDR1 MNHNS, CDR2 SASEGT. The CDR3 length is 13 residues. CDR3: CASGRSSGNTIYF. The CDR3 nucleotides read TGTGCCAGCGGGAGGAGCTCTGGAAACACCATATATTTT.

The rearrangement uses TRBV18 and TRBJ1-6, with D unclear. Germline V gene sequence: CDR1 KGHSH, CDR2 LQKENI. With 4 bases removed from V and 8 bases from J, the gap between germline ends came to 15 bases. The CDR3 loop spans 15 amino acids. DNA for the CDR3: TGTGCCAGCTCACGTCGGCCGGCAGAAGATTCACCCCTCCACTTT. Translating gives CASSRRPAEDSPLHF.

This clonotype was found a few times. The chain has TRBV10-3 and TRBJ2-6; 7 nucleotides agree with TRBD1. Germline-derived CDR1 and CDR2 are ENHRY and SYGVKD. This CDR3 contains 16 residues. Unmatched junction bases numbered 7, after V lost 8 bases and J lost 0 bases. CDR3 DNA sequence: TGTGCCATCGAGGACAGGAAGGCCTCTGGGGCCAACGTCCTGACTTTC. Its translation is CAIEDRKASGANVLTF.

V is TRBV7-2 and J is TRBJ1-5; D perhaps matches TRBD1 (5 bases). V was cut by 3 bases and J by 0 bases, with 6 bases left in between. The CDR3 has 14 amino acids. The germline CDR1 and CDR2 sequences are SGHTA and FQGNSA. The CDR3 loop reads CASSLQGSNQPQHF. The CDR3 DNA reads as TGTGCCAGCAGCTTGCAGGGTAGCAATCAGCCCCAGCATTTT.

By sample share, this clonotype is medium-sized. The V gene is TRBV7-2, the J gene TRBJ1-6; D is ambiguous. Trimming took off 4 bases at V and 6 bases at J, with 16 bases between the two ends. Germline V CDR1 and CDR2: SGHTA, FQGNSA. CDR3 length: 16 residues. CDR3 coding DNA: TGTGCCAGCAGCTATGACACCTTCTGGGGTAATTCACCCCTCCACTTT. Protein: CASSYDTFWGNSPLHF.

This clonotype was picked up a small number of times. V and J are TRBV12-3 or TRBV12-4 and TRBJ1-6, with D perhaps TRBD1 (5 bases). This CDR3 region has 16 residues. Trimming stripped 4 bases from V and 2 bases from J, with 12 bases between. The CDR3 region has the DNA TGTGCCAGCAGTTCATGGAGGGGCACCTATAATTCACCCCTCCACTTT. Translated: CASSSWRGTYNSPLHF.

This clonotype was observed a few times. The gene calls are TRBV6-5 and TRBJ1-5; the D is unclear. Germline values: CDR1 MNHEY, CDR2 SVGAGI. Trimming shortened V by 4 bases and J by 0 bases, and 19 bases separated the two germline ends. This CDR3 comprises 18 residues. CDR3 sequence reads: CASSSRERSSDSNQPQHF. DNA of the CDR3: TGTGCCAGCAGTTCCCGGGAGAGGTCCTCCGATAGCAATCAGCCCCAGCATTTT.

The V call is TRBV11-1, the J call TRBJ2-2; TRBD2 matches 9 bases. Germline loops: CDR1 SGHAT, CDR2 FQDESV (reference sequence). There are 17 residues in the CDR3. The V segment lost 5 bases and the J segment 1 base; nucleotides outside the gene matches: 8. The CDR3 region is CASSRGGLAQNTGELFF. The CDR3 coding sequence is TGTGCCAGCAGCCGTGGGGGACTAGCCCAGAACACCGGGGAGCTGTTTTTT.

The chain couples TRBV6-1 to TRBJ2-3; 8 bases match TRBD1. Germline V gene sequence: CDR1 MNHNS, CDR2 SASEGT. After removal of 4 bases from V and 4 bases from J, the junction contained 4 bases not matched to a gene. The CDR3 is 14 residues long. As DNA, the CDR3 is TGTGCCAGCAGTGGTAACAGGGGGTCAGATACGCAGTATTTT. Its protein is CASSGNRGSDTQYF.

This clonotype was observed a handful of times. This chain connects TRBV7-9 to TRBJ1-2; D not certain. CDR3 length: 14 residues. V was shortened by 5 bases and J by 6 bases, with 16 bases between the two germline ends. Germline V gene lookup returns CDR1 SEHNR and CDR2 FQNEAQ (reference sequence). Here the CDR3 reads CASSPSRGAHGYTF. The CDR3 nucleotides read TGTGCCAGCAGCCCCTCACGTGGCGCCCATGGCTACACCTTC.

This sequence joins TRBV10-2 and TRBJ1-1; TRBD1 matches 7 bases. The CDR3 is 12 amino acids. Trimming cost V 5 bases and J 6 bases; bases outside gene matches: 3. Germline V gene sequence: CDR1 WSHSY, CDR2 SAAADI. The CDR3 region is CASSQGVAEAFF. The CDR3 nucleotides are TGCGCCAGCAGTCAGGGGGTGGCTGAAGCTTTCTTT.

The genes are TRBV4-1 and TRBJ1-4; D unclear. Trimming stripped 0 bases from V and 13 bases from J, with 9 bases between. This CDR3 contains 12 residues. Per the germline V gene, CDR1 is MGHRA and CDR2 is YSYEKL. Written as DNA, the CDR3 is TGCGCCAGCAGCCAAGAAAACGGAGGACTGTTTTTT. Protein product: CASSQENGGLFF.

This clonotype appeared a few times. The rearrangement joins TRBV18 to TRBJ1-6; the match to TRBD1 covers 9 bases. V dropped 6 bases and J dropped 9; count of bases not matched to a gene: 9. This CDR3 contains 15 residues. Per germline, CDR1 KGHSH and CDR2 LQKENI. This chain's CDR3 is CASSREDRGGSPLHF. For the CDR3, the DNA is TGTGCCAGCTCGCGGGAGGACAGGGGAGGTTCACCCCTCCACTTT.

The chain links TRBV19 to TRBJ1-4, with 7 bases lining up with TRBD1. CDR3 size: 16 residues. The trim removed 6 bases at V and 10 bases at J, leaving 17 bases unmatched. Germline V gives CDR1 LNHDA, CDR2 SQIVND (reference sequence). The CDR3 spells CASRQQARDRGGKLFF. CDR3 sequence (DNA): TGTGCCAGTAGACAGCAGGCGAGGGACAGAGGCGGAAAACTGTTTTTT.

This chain connects TRBV7-2 to TRBJ1-2, with 9 positions matching TRBD1. Germline V gene sequence: CDR1 SGHTA, CDR2 FQGNSA. The CDR3 has 15 amino acids. The junction had 8 bases not matched to a gene; V was cut back by 2 bases and J by 7 bases. This CDR3 is CASSLTGGIVGGYTF. CDR3 DNA sequence: TGTGCCAGCAGCTTAACAGGGGGCATCGTTGGTGGCTACACCTTC.

V usage is TRBV6-1 and J usage is TRBJ2-1, with D perhaps TRBD1 (6 bases). The CDR3 length is 13 residues. The V and J ends lost 10 bases and 6 bases respectively, with 16 bases between them. In germline, CDR1 is MNHNS, CDR2 SASEGT. The CDR3: CATTPLRGNEQFF. The CDR3, as DNA: TGTGCCACCACACCCCTCAGGGGCAATGAGCAGTTCTTC.

The chain is built from TRBV5-4 and TRBJ1-4, with D possibly being TRBD1 (6 bases). Trimming took 4 bases from V and 8 from J, leaving 15 bases between them. Germline CDR1 SGHNT, CDR2 YYREEE (reference sequence). The CDR3 sequence is 14 residues long. This chain's CDR3 is CASSRGGGGEKLFF. The DNA for the CDR3 is TGTGCCAGCAGCCGAGGAGGGGGGGGCGAAAAACTGTTTTTT.

The chain couples TRBV25-1 to TRBJ1-1, with D possibly being TRBD1 (5 bases). V was shortened by 3 bases and J by 1 base, with 12 bases between the two germline ends. The germline V gene has CDR1 MGHDK and CDR2 SYGVNS. CDR3 length: 15 residues. The CDR3 loop reads CASSEPGTANTEAFF. Written as DNA, the CDR3 is TGTGCCAGCAGTGAGCCCGGGACGGCGAACACTGAAGCTTTCTTT.

This sequence joins TRBV21-1 and TRBJ2-1; TRBD1, as called in the table, went unchecked against the DNA. TRBV21-1 is tagged as a pseudogene. There are 16 residues in the CDR3. This chain's CDR3 is CASSKPQAGGSDEQFF. In DNA, the CDR3 is TGTGCCAGCAGCAAACCCCAGGCGGGGGGAAGCGATGAGCAGTTCTTC.